This entry is about one T cell receptor (beta chain). The data originate from a study of cytomegalovirus exposure and HLA in healthy donors. Study context: The 90 to 150 validation repertoires and the approximately 700 first-cohort repertoires shared a platform, a later analysis reported.

TCRdb's table, derived via immunoSEQ multiplex PCR, lists solely in-frame clones and lacks some. The table includes a few hundred thousand clones, approximately 83% detected once. Donors came from a validation cohort of approximately 110 subjects, distinct from the first 666-subject cohort. Specimen: PBMCs. The receptor comes from a woman between 18 and 29 years old in good health and CMV-seronegative.

CDR3 sequence: CSVERRGGSYEQYF. The CDR3 DNA sequence: TGCAGCGTTGAACGCCGCGGGGGTTCCTACGAGCAGTACTTC. This chain joins TRBV29-1 and TRBJ2-7, with 7 bases matching TRBD2. This CDR3 spans 14 amino acids. V trimming: 2 bases; J trimming: 1 base; junction bases outside the gene matches: 5. Germline V gene data show CDR1 as SQVTM and CDR2 as ANQGSEA.